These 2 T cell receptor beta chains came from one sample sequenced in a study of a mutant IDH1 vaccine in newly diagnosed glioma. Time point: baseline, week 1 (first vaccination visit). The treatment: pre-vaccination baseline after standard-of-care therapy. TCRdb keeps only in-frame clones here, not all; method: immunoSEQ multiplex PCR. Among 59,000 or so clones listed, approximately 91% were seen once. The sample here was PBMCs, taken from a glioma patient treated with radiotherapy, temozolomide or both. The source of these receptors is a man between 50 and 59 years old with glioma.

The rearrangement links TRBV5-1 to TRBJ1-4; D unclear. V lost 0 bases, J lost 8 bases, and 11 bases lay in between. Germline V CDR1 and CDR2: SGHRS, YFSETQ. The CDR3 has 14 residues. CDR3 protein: CASSLEWPSEKLFF. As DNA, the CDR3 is TGCGCCAGCAGCTTGGAATGGCCTTCCGAAAAACTGTTTTTT. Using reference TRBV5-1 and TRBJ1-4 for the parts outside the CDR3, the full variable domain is KAGVTQTPRYLIKTRGQQVTLSCSPISGHRSVSWYQQTPGQGLQFLFEYFSETQRNKGNFPGRFSGRQFSNSRSEMNVSTLELGDSALYLCASSLEWPSEKLFFGSGTQLSVL.

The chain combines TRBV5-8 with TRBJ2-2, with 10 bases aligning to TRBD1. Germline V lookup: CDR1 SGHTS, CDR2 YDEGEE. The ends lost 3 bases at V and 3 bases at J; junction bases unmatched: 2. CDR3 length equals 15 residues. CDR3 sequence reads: CASSSGQGYTGELFF. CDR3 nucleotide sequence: TGTGCCAGCAGCTCGGGACAGGGGTACACCGGGGAGCTGTTTTTT.